A single T cell receptor beta chain is shown here with its context. Germline CDR1 MNHEY, CDR2 SMNVEV (reference sequence). There are 18 residues in the CDR3. With 7 bases clipped from V and 0 bases from J, the junction kept 13 bases outside the gene matches. The intended depth for sequencing was 1 in 200,000 to 1 in 1 million T cells. The protocol was immunoSEQ multiplex PCR, while the TCRdb copy is restricted to in-frame clones and leaves out a portion. Of fewer than 300,000 clones in the sample, roughly four fifths are singletons; the top ten hold around 5.1%. This entry comes from a study of cytotoxic CD8 clonotypes in ibrutinib-treated CLL.

The rearrangement joins TRBV27 to TRBJ1-3; 9 bases map to TRBD1. The TCR originated in a human donor with chronic lymphocytic leukemia. Sequencing used PBMCs, obtained at disease progression, from a patient treated with ibrutinib. DNA of the CDR3: TGTGCCAGCATTAGGCTGGGACAGGGCGGTCTCTCTGGAAACACCATATATTTT. This gives the protein CASIRLGQGGLSGNTIYF.